The 20 T cell receptor beta chains in this list originate from one sample, sequenced in a study of sequential checkpoint blockade in melanoma. TCRdb keeps only in-frame clones here, not all; method: immunoSEQ multiplex PCR. Here the sample spans tens of thousands of clones, about nine tenths being singletons. The treatment denotes: randomized to nivolumab then ipilimumab (arm A) or the reverse (arm B). The sequenced sample was CD8+ T cells sorted from blood (inferred from file names), obtained from a patient given nivolumab and ipilimumab in sequence. The receptors were sampled from a human donor with melanoma.

This clone was counted once. The chain has TRBV5-1 and TRBJ2-7; tentative D call: TRBD2 (6 bases). CDR1 SGHRS and CDR2 YFSETQ come from the germline V gene. There are 15 residues in the CDR3. Trimming left V 3 bases short and J 0 bases short, with 13 bases between. The CDR3 loop is CASSSGTGVSYEQYF. The CDR3, as DNA: TGCGCCAGCAGCTCCGGGACTGGCGTCTCCTACGAGCAGTACTTC.

The J gene is TRBJ1-5, the V gene TRBV27, with no clear D. Germline values: CDR1 MNHEY, CDR2 SMNVEV (reference sequence). V shed 5 bases and J shed 3 bases, with 14 bases lying between them. The CDR3 is 15 amino acids. The CDR3, as DNA: TGTGCCAGCAGTGCCGAGCGGGAAGACAATCAGCCCCAGCATTTT. Translating it yields CASSAEREDNQPQHF.

The chain employs TRBV19 and TRBJ2-2; the D gene is possibly TRBD1 (7 bases). The CDR3 totals 16 residues. Germline V gives CDR1 LNHDA, CDR2 SQIVND (reference sequence). The V gene lost 4 bases and the J gene lost 6 bases, with 18 bases spanning the gap. CDR3 DNA sequence: TGTGCCAGTAGTACAGGGGGGAGTATGTATCCCGGGGAGCTGTTTTTT. Translated: CASSTGGSMYPGELFF.

J is TRBJ2-1 and V is TRBV7-9; 10 nucleotides agree with TRBD1. This CDR3 comprises 15 residues. Germline V lookup: CDR1 SEHNR, CDR2 FQNEAQ (reference sequence). Trimming cost V 1 base and J 7 bases; bases outside gene matches: 4. The CDR3 spells CASSLVGQGVNEQFF. CDR3 nucleotide sequence: TGTGCCAGCAGCTTAGTTGGACAGGGGGTAAATGAGCAGTTCTTC.

The CDR3 DNA sequence: TGTGCCAGTAGTATGGGGGGGGTAGCCTACGAGCAGTACTTC. The encoded protein is CASSMGGVAYEQYF. The V and J genes are TRBV19 and TRBJ2-7; 7 nucleotides match TRBD2. After removal of 3 bases from V and 2 bases from J, the junction contained 4 bases not matched to a gene. The CDR3 runs 14 residues. CDR1 is LNHDA, CDR2 SQIVND, per germline (reference sequence). Using reference TRBV19 and TRBJ2-7 for the parts outside the CDR3, the full variable domain is DGGITQSPKYLFRKEGQNVTLSCEQNLNHDAMYWYRQDPGQGLRLIYYSQIVNDFQKGDIAEGYSVSREKKESFPLTVTSAQKNPTAFYLCASSMGGVAYEQYFGPGTRLTVT.

The CDR3 bases are TGTGCCAGCAGCTTAGGCCTAGCGGGAGAGGTGATTCGGGACACCGGGGAGCTGTTTTTT. This translates into CASSLGLAGEVIRDTGELFF. This chain uses TRBV13 with TRBJ2-2, with 10 bases lining up with TRBD2. V lost 0 bases and J lost 3; bases outside the gene matches: 13. Germline loops: CDR1 PRHDT, CDR2 FYEKMQ (reference sequence). The CDR3 is 20 amino acids.

The rearrangement joins TRBV6-5 to TRBJ2-7; 7 bases are shared with TRBD2. The J segment lost 3 bases and the V segment lost 0 bases, leaving 5 bases of the junction unmatched. CDR1 and CDR2 (germline): MNHEY, SVGAGI. There are 15 residues in the CDR3. The CDR3 DNA reads as TGTGCCAGCAGTTACTCGAATGCGGGGGTCTACGAGCAGTACGTC. Amino acids: CASSYSNAGVYEQYV.

The chain employs TRBV10-1 and TRBJ2-7, with D uncertain. The CDR3 contains 11 residues. Trimming took off 3 bases at V and 3 bases at J, with 3 bases between the two ends. Germline CDR1 and CDR2: WNHNN and SYGVQD (reference sequence). Here the CDR3 reads CASSDNYEQYF. The DNA of the CDR3 is TGCGCCAGCAGTGATAACTACGAGCAGTACTTC.

This clone was observed a single time. V usage is TRBV9 and J usage is TRBJ2-5, with 9 bases identical to TRBD1. Germline CDR1 and CDR2: SGDLS and YYNGEE. V was clipped by 0 bases and J by 7 bases; unmatched bases: 10. The CDR3 totals 16 residues. CDR3 DNA sequence: TGTGCCAGCAGCGTAGTAGGGACAGGGTTTCTTGCGACCCAGTACTTC. It is translated as CASSVVGTGFLATQYF.

The chain couples TRBV10-3 to TRBJ2-1; 9 nucleotides align to TRBD2. This CDR3 comprises 14 residues. V lost 6 bases and J lost 7; bases outside the gene matches: 7. Germline V lookup: CDR1 ENHRY, CDR2 SYGVKD. DNA of the CDR3: TGTGCCATCAGCAGAGCGGGAGGTTGGAATGAGCAGTTCTTC. Encoded protein: CAISRAGGWNEQFF.

The chain couples TRBV28 to TRBJ2-5; D is unresolved. V was shortened by 4 bases and J by 5 bases, with 5 bases between the two germline ends. Germline V CDR1 and CDR2: MDHEN, SYDVKM. This CDR3 is built from 11 residues. CDR3 amino acids: CASSYGETQYF. CDR3 coding DNA: TGTGCCAGCAGTTATGGCGAGACCCAGTACTTC.

This clone has just one count. The rearrangement links TRBV6-6 to TRBJ2-7; 11 bases match TRBD2. Unmatched junction bases numbered 6, after V lost 4 bases and J lost 7 bases. The length of the CDR3 is 14 residues. Germline CDR1 MNHNY, CDR2 SVGAGI (reference sequence). CDR3 loop: CASSLLAGEGEQYF. The CDR3 DNA reads TGTGCCAGCAGTTTACTAGCGGGAGAGGGGGAGCAGTACTTC.

V and J are TRBV5-5 and TRBJ2-7; possible D gene TRBD1, 6 bases. Germline CDR1 SGHKS, CDR2 YYEKEE (reference sequence). CDR3 size: 13 residues. The germline V and J ends were trimmed by 3 bases and 2 bases, with 9 bases remaining between them. CDR3 coding DNA: TGTGCCAGCAGCTGGACAGATACCTACGAGCAGTACTTC. Residues: CASSWTDTYEQYF.

V usage is TRBV7-3 and J usage is TRBJ2-2; 10 positions match TRBD2. Germline CDR1 SGHTA, CDR2 FQGTGA. Unmatched junction bases numbered 11, after V lost 5 bases and J lost 5 bases. CDR3 size: 17 residues. CDR3 sequence (DNA): TGTGCCAGCAGCCCTTCCCTAGCGGGAGCGGTGACCGGGGAGCTGTTTTTT. Protein product: CASSPSLAGAVTGELFF.

The chain employs TRBV2 and TRBJ2-7; 7 nucleotides line up with TRBD1. Per the germline V gene, CDR1 is SNHLY and CDR2 is FYNNEI. CDR3 length equals 19 residues. Germline trimming cut 6 bases from V and 7 bases from J; bases unmatched to any gene: 27. The CDR3 DNA follows: TGTGCCAGCAGCCAGGCGCTGACAATCGGGACAGTGAGTCCTCTGGAGCAGTACTTC. Its protein is CASSQALTIGTVSPLEQYF.

The chain employs TRBV27 and TRBJ2-1; 11 bases map to TRBD2. This CDR3 region has 19 residues. Per germline, CDR1 MNHEY and CDR2 SMNVEV (reference sequence). V trimming: 0 bases; J trimming: 8 bases; junction bases outside the gene matches: 15. The CDR3 reads CASSLSMFLAGGVLDEQFF. Here the CDR3 DNA reads TGTGCCAGCAGTTTATCGATGTTTCTAGCGGGGGGAGTCCTCGATGAGCAGTTCTTC.

This chain connects TRBV10-3 to TRBJ2-1, with 10 bases aligning to TRBD1. Looked up from germline, CDR1 is ENHRY and CDR2 is SYGVKD. The length of the CDR3 is 15 residues. V was pared by 4 bases and J by 7 bases, with 7 bases of the junction left unmatched. CDR3 nucleotides: TGTGCCATCAGTGCAGACGGACAGGGGGGAAATGAGCAGTTCTTC. It is translated as CAISADGQGGNEQFF.

The chain is built from TRBV10-1 and TRBJ2-7, with 8 bases lining up with TRBD2. The V and J ends lost 3 bases and 5 bases, in that order; junction bases with no gene match: 21. The CDR3 spans 19 residues. Germline CDR1 and CDR2: WNHNN and SYGVQD (reference sequence). The CDR3, as DNA: TGCGCCAGCAGTGATCCCGGCCCAACCTCCGGGACTAGGTTGGACGAGCAGTACTTC. The encoded protein is CASSDPGPTSGTRLDEQYF.

The V call is TRBV7-2, the J call TRBJ1-5; 8 bases agree with TRBD1. Germline values: CDR1 SGHTA, CDR2 FQGNSA. After removal of 3 bases from V and 4 bases from J, the junction contained 5 bases not matched to a gene. CDR3 size: 15 residues. The CDR3 DNA sequence: TGTGCCAGCAGCTTTACCTGGGACAGGAATCAGCCCCAGCATTTT. Translation gives CASSFTWDRNQPQHF.

The chain employs TRBV6-5 and TRBJ2-7; 8 bases match TRBD1. Germline assignment: CDR1 MNHEY and CDR2 SVGAGI. V trimming: 5 bases; J trimming: 2 bases; junction bases outside the gene matches: 5. The CDR3 covers 14 residues. The DNA of the CDR3 is TGTGCCAGCAGTACCGGGACAGGAGCCTACGAGCAGTACTTC. This translates into CASSTGTGAYEQYF.